This TCR beta chain was documented in a study of cytomegalovirus exposure and HLA in healthy donors (dated by TCRdb to 2015 to 2018). Regarding the complete study: An earlier analysis of approximately 600 of the donors reported more than 250 Gb of sequence data and 100 million to 140 million unique TCR beta sequences from roughly 180 million T cells. An early release that covered about 600 HLA-typed donors contained 250 to 350 gigabases of sequencing data and tens of millions of unique TCR sequences. Among the roughly 430 genotyped donors, around 81% belonged to the genetic ancestry cluster associated with self-reported Caucasian donors. The aim of the study was to test whether cataloging public T cell receptors could identify signatures of past pathogen exposure. The study profiled the T cell repertoires of under 700 subjects by immunosequencing and related them to cytomegalovirus serostatus. In addition to the first cohort of around 670 subjects, a separate validation cohort of over 90 different subjects was used. To predict cytomegalovirus infection status, the study combined high-throughput TCR immunosequencing, statistical association of individual TCRs with disease status, and machine learning. To study patterns of TCR occurrence, a later analysis re-analyzed previously published TCR beta repertoires from hundreds of donors and added high-resolution HLA genotyping. The later analysis used no new phenotypic data to find candidate immune exposures, relying instead on TCR beta sequences and their occurrence across donors. In an earlier analysis of 550 to 700 of the donors, high-throughput TCR beta sequencing was used to judge whether each TCR beta V gene segment behaved as functional or pseudogenic. Donor age, sex, ethnicity and CMV serostatus were collected together with the repertoire data. A later genetic analysis took genome-wide SNP genotypes for 398 of the 666 donors and used that subset as a discovery cohort. All discovery cohort repertoires had been generated on a single sequencing platform. HLA typing covered class I and class II loci at four-digit resolution. The number of typed donors differed by locus: about 620-630 for A, B, C, DRB1 and DQB1; approximately 520 for DQA1; approximately 600 for DPA1; and around 490 for DPB1. Several DR-DQ haplotypes were handled as single units for association and clustering because linkage in the cohort was strong. Across under 500 genotyped donors of the cohort, an average of roughly 250,000 unique TCR beta nucleotide sequences per donor were sequenced, and 15% to 20% of those sequences were non-productive.

On this clone itself: The antigen this receptor binds is unknown. The sample holds no much larger clone one base away, and base qualities are not on file.

The cohort comprised some 680 healthy bone marrow donors. All cohort members were sampled while nominally healthy, although unrecorded immune exposures were likely present. The donor was CMV seronegative and belonged to the group of 380 or so seronegative cohort members. Every donor gave a peripheral blood sample, and the peripheral blood mononuclear cells from that sample were used for TCR beta sequencing. The Qiagen DNeasy Blood Extraction Kit was used to extract genomic DNA from the blood cell samples. According to the germline V gene, CDR1 reads SGHRS and CDR2 reads YFSETQ. V ends up 4 bases short and J 4 bases short, with an unmatched junction base count of 8. From its cysteine to its phenylalanine, the CDR3 spans 15 amino acids. Only the CDR3 region is kept as DNA, spanning 45 bases read in frame from base 1. The method was the immunoSEQ multiplex PCR assay. The multiplex PCR relied on a mix of 60 forward primers for TCR Vbeta segments and 13 reverse primers for TCR Jbeta segments. A multiplex PCR assay on genomic DNA amplified the CDR3 region of rearranged TCR beta genes. The Illumina HiSeq System was used to sequence the amplified TCR beta libraries as 87-base-pair reads. In the paper's pipeline: A later analysis counted about 76 million unique TCR beta chains across the 700 or so repertoires, and some 11 million of these chains were shared by at least two donors. A nearest-neighbor algorithm error-corrected the raw reads and collapsed the reads into unique sequences, merging closely related sequences to remove PCR and sequencing errors. To assign V, D and J gene segments, CDR3 sequences were aligned to IMGT reference sequences. For a sequence to be retained, at least a six-nucleotide match to both a V gene segment and a J gene segment was required. A rearrangement counted as productive if the CDR3 had no stop codons and remained in frame with V and J, and every other rearrangement counted as non-productive. CDR3 was defined by IMGT convention, running from the second conserved V-encoded cysteine to the conserved J-encoded phenylalanine. Sequences without an unambiguous match to a single V gene segment were excluded from the earlier analysis of 450 to 750 of the donors. In an earlier analysis of a few hundred of the donors, a V segment was called functional when productive rearrangements were above 56.7%, and segregating when the standard deviation between donors exceeded 5%. A statistical classification framework was built for diagnosing cytomegalovirus status from the catalog of TCR beta chain sequences. In a later analysis, TCR nucleotide sequences were compared against IMGT/GENE-DB human TR gene sequences so that V and J genes could be assigned. Using the TCRdist pipeline, a later analysis assigned CDR3 sequences along with most-parsimonious VDJ recombination scenarios. In a later analysis, each TCR beta chain was defined by its CDR3 amino acid sequence together with its V-gene family, and reads without a unique V-gene family were excluded. A later analysis removed 500 to 650 highly shared, low-generation-probability nucleotide sequences to deal with suspected cross-contamination and a sequencing artifact. In a later analysis, a clonal expansion index for each public chain was calculated from normalized within-repertoire ranks of inferred template counts. In a later analysis, generation probabilities were computed using a VDJ recombination model fitted to out-of-frame rearrangements, and the results were checked against IGoR. In a later analysis, hypergeometric tests were used to score TCR-TCR, TCR-HLA and TCR-CMV co-occurrence, with a repertoire-size bias correction applied to TCR pairs. A later analysis estimated false discovery rates by permuting HLA or CMV assignments 20 times. In a later analysis, co-occurring TCRs were grouped using DBSCAN, and TCRdist sequence similarity was added for clustering within HLA-allele-positive subsets. For co-occurrence clustering, repertoires with fewer than 30,000 or more than 120,000 public chains were excluded, along with roughly 5 repertoires with anomalous nucleotide sharing. Entries here come from immuneACCESS through TCRdb and include only in-frame sequences with V and J called. Some clones fail to appear in such tables; in the studies checked, an unresolved V gene covers under half of the shortfall, and the cause of the remainder is unknown. V, J and clone size are taken as reported in that table, and D and trimming were inferred from the DNA itself. The sample table shows some 88,000 clones, and over 55% are seen once. Roughly 6.3% of the sample comes from the top ten.

Broad study findings and their caveats: The earlier analysis of nearly 600 of the donors excluded some 15 rarely observed V segments, including chromosome 9 orphons, because counts were too low. When HLA alleles, especially DR and DQ, strongly co-occurred, TCR associations were difficult to assign to individual alleles. In a later analysis, TCR association rates were found to vary across HLA loci, with the most associated TCRs seen for DRB1 alleles and the fewest for HLA-C alleles. Only TCR beta chains were sequenced in this cohort, and the absence of alpha or paired-chain data limited detectable features. A cluster of highly shared sequence variants was judged likely to be a technical artifact of the sequencing pipeline. Because HLA typing was unavailable for some donors at each locus, only the typed subset was used in association tests. A few of the identified cytomegalovirus-associated TCR beta chains were confirmed in vitro to be specific for cytomegalovirus antigens. A later analysis associated 17,000 or so TCR beta sequences with specific HLA alleles at a false discovery rate of 0.05. An association between a missense DCLRE1C variant and V-gene and J-gene trimming of TCR beta chains was found in a later genetic analysis and replicated in an independent cohort. A later analysis found that HLA-associated TCR beta chains were more clonally expanded and had lower generation probabilities than equally common non-associated chains. The authors suggested that the approach could potentially be generalized to other disease states and immunological phenotypes. Some IMGT-functional V segments, including TRBV6-2 and TRBV6-3, could not be distinguished by the 87-base-pair reads and were therefore excluded. Most TCR sequences were observed very rarely across donors, whereas some public TCRs were present in many individuals. Cytomegalovirus status was reported to be diagnosed by the classifier with high specificity and sensitivity in both the original and validation cohorts. A further reported finding was that TCR beta sequences accurately predicted the HLA-A and HLA-B alleles for most subjects in the first cohort. According to a later analysis, most CMV-associated TCR beta chains appeared to be HLA-restricted, and the HLA associations seemed to be driven largely by CMV exposure. According to a later analysis, parvovirus B19, influenza, CMV and Epstein-Barr virus appeared linked to several top co-occurrence clusters. The study listed 150 to 200 TCR beta chains as associated with cytomegalovirus. Linkage disequilibrium might explain the correlated functional status among segregating V segments, but an unknown experimental factor could not be excluded. An earlier analysis of 587 of the donors showed that most TCR beta V segments appeared in productive rearrangements either about 90% or about 30% of the time, which broadly matched IMGT annotations. Immune exposure information for the cohort was limited to CMV serostatus. Roughly uniform sequencing depth across donors was assumed in presence/absence analyses, although this assumption may not hold. In a later genetic analysis, fewer N-insertions in productive TCRs were reported among donors in an Asian-associated ancestry cluster than the approximately 630-donor mean.

This receptor was taken from a woman aged 25 to 45 in good health and CMV-seronegative. The sequence links TRBV5-1 to TRBJ1-5; the junction holds 7 bases that match TRBD1. Input material: PBMCs. The DNA sequence is given as TGCGCCAGCAGCCCCTCGACAGGGACAAATCAGCCCCAGCATTTT. This codes for CASSPSTGTNQPQHF. The CDR3 plus the reference TRBV5-1 and TRBJ1-5 genes for the other parts give the full variable domain: KAGVTQTPRYLIKTRGQQVTLSCSPISGHRSVSWYQQTPGQGLQFLFEYFSETQRNKGNFPGRFSGRQFSNSRSEMNVSTLELGDSALYLCASSPSTGTNQPQHFGDGTRLSIL.